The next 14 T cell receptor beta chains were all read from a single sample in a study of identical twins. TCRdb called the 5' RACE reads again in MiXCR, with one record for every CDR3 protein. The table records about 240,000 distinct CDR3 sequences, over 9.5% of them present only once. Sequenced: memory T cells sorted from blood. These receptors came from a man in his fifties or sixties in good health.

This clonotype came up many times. Here the CDR3 DNA reads TGTGCCAGCAGTTCACCACGTGGGGGAGCCTCTGGAAAACTGTTTTTT. It encodes CASSSPRGGASGKLFF. The chain joins TRBV12-3 or TRBV12-4 to TRBJ1-4; TRBD1 might be the D (5 bases). The V end was cut by 4 bases, the J end by 10 bases, with 22 bases between. This CDR3 has 16 residues.

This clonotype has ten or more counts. DNA for the CDR3: TGCAGTGCTAGATCCAGTCTCCAGGGGAGAGCCGGGGAGCTGTTTTTT. It encodes CSARSSLQGRAGELFF. V is TRBV20-1 and J is TRBJ2-2; a possible D gene is TRBD1 (6 bases). The CDR3 extends over 16 amino acids. CDR1 and CDR2 (germline): DFQATT, SNEGSKA (reference sequence). The V and J ends lost 2 bases and 6 bases respectively, with 19 bases between them.

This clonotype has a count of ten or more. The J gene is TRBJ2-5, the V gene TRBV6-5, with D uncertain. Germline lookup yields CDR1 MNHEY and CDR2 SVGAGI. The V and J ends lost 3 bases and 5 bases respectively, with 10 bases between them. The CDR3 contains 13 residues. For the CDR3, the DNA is TGTGCCAGCAGTTATTCCTTAGAGGAGACCCAGTACTTC. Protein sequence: CASSYSLEETQYF.

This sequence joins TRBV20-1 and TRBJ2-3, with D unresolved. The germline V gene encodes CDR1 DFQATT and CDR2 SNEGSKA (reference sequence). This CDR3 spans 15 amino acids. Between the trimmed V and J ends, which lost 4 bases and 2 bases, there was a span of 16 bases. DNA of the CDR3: TGCAGTGCTACATCCGTAGGGTACAACACAGATACGCAGTATTTT. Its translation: CSATSVGYNTDTQYF.

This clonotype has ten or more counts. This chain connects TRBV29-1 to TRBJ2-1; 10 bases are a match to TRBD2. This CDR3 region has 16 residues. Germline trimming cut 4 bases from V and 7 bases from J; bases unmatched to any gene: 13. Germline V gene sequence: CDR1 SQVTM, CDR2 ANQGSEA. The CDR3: CSVGLHGTSETNEQFF. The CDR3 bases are TGCAGCGTTGGGCTGCATGGGACTAGCGAAACGAATGAGCAGTTCTTC.

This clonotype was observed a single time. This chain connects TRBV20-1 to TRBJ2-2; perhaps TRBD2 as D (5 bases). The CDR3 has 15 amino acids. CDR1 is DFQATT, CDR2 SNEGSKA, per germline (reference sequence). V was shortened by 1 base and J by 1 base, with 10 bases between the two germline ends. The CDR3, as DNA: TGCAGTGCTAGAGTACGGACTTTGAACACCGGGGAGCTGTTTTTT. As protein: CSARVRTLNTGELFF.

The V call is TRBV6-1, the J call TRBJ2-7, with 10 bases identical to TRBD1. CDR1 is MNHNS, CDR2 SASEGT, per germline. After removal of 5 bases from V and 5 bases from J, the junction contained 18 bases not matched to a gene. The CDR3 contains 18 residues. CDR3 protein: CASSPQGTGDLAVDEQYF. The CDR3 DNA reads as TGTGCCAGCAGTCCCCAAGGGACAGGGGACTTGGCTGTCGACGAGCAGTACTTC.

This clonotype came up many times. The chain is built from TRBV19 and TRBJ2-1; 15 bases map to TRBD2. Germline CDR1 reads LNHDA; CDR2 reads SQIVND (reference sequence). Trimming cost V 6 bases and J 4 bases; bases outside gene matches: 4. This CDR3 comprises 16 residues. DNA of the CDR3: TGTGCCAGTAGACCTGGACTAGCGGGGGGGTACAATGAGCAGTTCTTC. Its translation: CASRPGLAGGYNEQFF.

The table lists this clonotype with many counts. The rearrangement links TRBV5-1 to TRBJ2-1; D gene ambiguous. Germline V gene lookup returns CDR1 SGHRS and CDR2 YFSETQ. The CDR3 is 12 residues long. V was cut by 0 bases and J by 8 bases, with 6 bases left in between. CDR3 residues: CASSLGYDEQFF. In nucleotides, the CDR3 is TGCGCCAGCAGCTTGGGATACGATGAGCAGTTCTTC.

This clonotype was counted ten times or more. CDR3 bases: TGTGCCAGCACGGAGACTCTCTCTCAGCCCCAGCATTTT. Encoded protein: CASTETLSQPQHF. The genes are TRBV6-1 and TRBJ1-5; D not certain. From germline, CDR1 is MNHNS and CDR2 SASEGT. The V end lost 7 bases, the J end lost 6 bases, and 13 bases lay between the germline ends. The CDR3 is 13 residues long.

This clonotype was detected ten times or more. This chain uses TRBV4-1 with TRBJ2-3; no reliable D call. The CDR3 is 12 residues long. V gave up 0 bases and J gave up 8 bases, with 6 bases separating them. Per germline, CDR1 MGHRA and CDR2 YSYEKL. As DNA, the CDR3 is TGCGCCAGCAGCCAAGATATGGGTACGCAGTATTTT. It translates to CASSQDMGTQYF.

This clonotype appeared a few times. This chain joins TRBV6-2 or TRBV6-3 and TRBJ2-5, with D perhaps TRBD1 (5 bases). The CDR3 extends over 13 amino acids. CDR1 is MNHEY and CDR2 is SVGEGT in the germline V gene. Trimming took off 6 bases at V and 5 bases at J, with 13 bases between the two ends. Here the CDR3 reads CASRDTRRETQYF. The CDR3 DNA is TGTGCCAGCAGGGACACCCGAAGGGAGACCCAGTACTTC.

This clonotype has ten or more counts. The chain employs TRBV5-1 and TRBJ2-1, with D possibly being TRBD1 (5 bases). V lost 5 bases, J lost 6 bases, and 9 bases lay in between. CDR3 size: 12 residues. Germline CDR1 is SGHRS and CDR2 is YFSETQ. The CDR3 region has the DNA TGCGCCAGCAGGAAGGGGCTCAATGAGCAGTTCTTC. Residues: CASRKGLNEQFF.

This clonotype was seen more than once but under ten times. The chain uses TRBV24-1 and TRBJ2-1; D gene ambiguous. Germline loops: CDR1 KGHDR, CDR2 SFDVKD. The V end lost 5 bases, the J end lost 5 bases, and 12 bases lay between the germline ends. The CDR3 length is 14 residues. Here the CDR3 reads CATSANYFDNEQFF. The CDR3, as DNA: TGTGCCACCAGTGCCAACTACTTTGACAATGAGCAGTTCTTC.